This TCR beta chain was found in a study of control samples from healthy donors and cancer patients. The protocol was immunoSEQ multiplex PCR, while the TCRdb copy is restricted to in-frame clones and leaves out a portion. The sample lists under 200,000 clones; 80% to 90% were seen once. Trimming pared 5 bases from V and 5 bases from J, leaving 18 bases between. Germline CDR1 and CDR2: PRHDT and FYEKMQ (reference sequence). This CDR3 has 15 residues. The source of this sequence is a woman in her thirties in good health. The chain combines TRBV13 with TRBJ1-1; D call uncertain. Sequenced sample: blood. The CDR3 DNA reads TGTGCCAGCAGCAACCCCCGTGGGGTAGGGACTGAAGCTTTCTTT. This gives the protein CASSNPRGVGTEAFF.